What follows is one T cell receptor beta chain and its context. It lacks a known antigen. Base qualities are missing; no much larger clone stands one base away. Every donor in the study was a healthy Caucasian. Miltenyi CD45RO+ enrichment and human naive T-cell isolation kits were used to isolate memory (CD45RO+) and naive T cells from PBMC. This sample stems from a study of identical twins (dated by TCRdb to the mid-2010s). Study-level background: To test whether fetal clonotypes persist, this study deep-sequenced TCR alpha and beta repertoires from monozygotic twins, from unrelated adults of various ages, and from cord blood. To rule out contamination, replicate twin experiments were performed at different times with different library preparation protocols.

Library generation was performed with 5' RACE. The listed sequencing device is Illumina HiSeq 2000. Template switching added a universal primer binding site, and the final cDNA carried a unique molecular identifier that allowed TCR cDNA molecules to be counted accurately. Specific primers in the conserved constant-segment region were used to synthesize first-strand cDNA for the TCR alpha and beta chains. Each cDNA library was double barcoded, with a SMART-Mk sample barcode plus Illumina barcodes, to control for contamination. Two successive PCR steps introduced TruSeq adapter sequences along with Illumina sample barcodes. Sequencing of the TCR alpha and beta cDNA libraries was done on the Illumina HiSeq platform using custom primers. The original pipeline was this. MiGEC processed the raw reads to extract unique molecular identifiers, while MiXCR was used to determine the CDR3 positions. For each individual, recombination models were inferred using an EM algorithm with the repgenHMM and IGoR tools. Shared clonotype analysis was performed with the tcR package in R, normalizing sharing by the product of cloneset sizes. To study raw recombination free of thymic and clonal selection effects, out-of-frame nonproductive sequences were analyzed. TCRdb itself trimmed the public reads at Q25 with fastp, ran MiXCR and retained productive beta chains. Under each unique CDR3 protein, matching rows form one entry showing the most common genes and DNA. The V and J calls follow TCRdb's processing rather than the paper's. This sample comprises some 96,000 distinct CDR3 sequences, about 6.1% of them detected only once. The ten most abundant clones make up approximately 12% of the sample.

What the research found in general, with its limitations: Compared with coincidental sharing between unrelated individuals, an excess of low generation-probability sequences was observed among out-of-frame TCR alpha sequences shared between twins. Because the same donors could not be followed over many years, the conclusions relied on cross-sectional statistical analysis. Zero-insertion analyses could be partly confounded by invariant T cells such as MAIT and iNKT, although diverse VJ usage argued against such confounding for most clonotypes. Abundant cord blood beta clonotypes carried fewer insertions; young adult naive repertoires showed a weaker similar trend, while memory repertoires showed none. The excess sharing between twins in beta out-of-frame sequences was weaker because fewer shared sequences reduced the signal-to-noise ratio. In monozygotic twins, out-of-frame TCR alpha sharing was systematically underestimated by recombination models, although the models agreed with sharing between unrelated individuals.

V is cut by 6 bases and J by 7 bases, and the space between the germline ends is 10 bases. From the cysteine up to the phenylalanine, the CDR3 has a length of 13 residues. Only the CDR3 portion is preserved as DNA: 39 bases, with reading frame beginning at the first base. The chain uses TRBV12-3 or TRBV12-4 and TRBJ1-6; the D segment cannot be called with confidence. This TCR was recovered from a woman aged 50 to 60 in good health. The sample taken for sequencing was memory T cells sorted from blood. The cell subset or site label for this specimen denotes: CD45RO+ enriched T cells. Read as DNA, the sequence is TGTGCCAGCAGCTGGGCTGAGAATTCACCCCTCCACTTT. Translation gives CASSWAENSPLHF.